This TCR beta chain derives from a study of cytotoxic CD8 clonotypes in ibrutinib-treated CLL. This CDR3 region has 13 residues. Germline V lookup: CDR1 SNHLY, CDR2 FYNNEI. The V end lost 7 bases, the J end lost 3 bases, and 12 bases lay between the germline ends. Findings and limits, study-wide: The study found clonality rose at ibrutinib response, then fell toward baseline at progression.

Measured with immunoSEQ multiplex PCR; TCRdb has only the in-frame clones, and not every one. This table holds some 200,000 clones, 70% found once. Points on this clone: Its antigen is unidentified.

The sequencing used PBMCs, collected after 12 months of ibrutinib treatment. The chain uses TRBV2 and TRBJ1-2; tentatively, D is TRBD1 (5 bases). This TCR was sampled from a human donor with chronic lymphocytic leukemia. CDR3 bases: TGTGCCAGCAAAGCAGGGAATGACTATGGCTACACCTTC. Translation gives CASKAGNDYGYTF.